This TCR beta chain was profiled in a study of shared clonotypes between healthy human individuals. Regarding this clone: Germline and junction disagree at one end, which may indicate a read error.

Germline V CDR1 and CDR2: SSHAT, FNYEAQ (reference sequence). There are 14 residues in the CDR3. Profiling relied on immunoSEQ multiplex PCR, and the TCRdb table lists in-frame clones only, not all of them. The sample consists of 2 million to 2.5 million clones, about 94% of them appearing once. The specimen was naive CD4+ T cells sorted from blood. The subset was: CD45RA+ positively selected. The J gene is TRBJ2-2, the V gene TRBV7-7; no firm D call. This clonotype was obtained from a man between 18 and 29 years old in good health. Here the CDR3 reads CASSLKGNTGELFF. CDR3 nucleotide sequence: TGTGCTAGCAGCTTAAAGGGGAACACCGGGGAGCTGTTTTTT.